A single T cell receptor beta chain is shown here with its context. No antigen is known for it. These data belong to a study of cytomegalovirus exposure and HLA in healthy donors. Study results and limitations: In vitro checks showed that a few CMV-associated chains really do target CMV antigens.

This CDR3 is built from 12 residues. CDR1 is KGHSH and CDR2 is LQKENI in the germline V gene. The V segment lost 3 bases and the J segment 5 bases; nucleotides outside the gene matches: 0. Amplification used 60 Vbeta primers and 13 Jbeta primers. Libraries were prepared by immunoSEQ multiplex PCR; TCRdb keeps only in-frame clonotypes and omits some of them. In total, the table holds 55,000 to 75,000 clones. Sequenced sample: PBMCs. This sequence joins TRBV18 and TRBJ1-1, with TRBD1 matching over 7 bases. The clonotype originates from a woman under 40 in good health and CMV-seronegative. CDR3 sequence: CASSPGQTEAFF. For the CDR3, the DNA is TGTGCCAGCTCACCGGGACAGACTGAAGCTTTCTTT.